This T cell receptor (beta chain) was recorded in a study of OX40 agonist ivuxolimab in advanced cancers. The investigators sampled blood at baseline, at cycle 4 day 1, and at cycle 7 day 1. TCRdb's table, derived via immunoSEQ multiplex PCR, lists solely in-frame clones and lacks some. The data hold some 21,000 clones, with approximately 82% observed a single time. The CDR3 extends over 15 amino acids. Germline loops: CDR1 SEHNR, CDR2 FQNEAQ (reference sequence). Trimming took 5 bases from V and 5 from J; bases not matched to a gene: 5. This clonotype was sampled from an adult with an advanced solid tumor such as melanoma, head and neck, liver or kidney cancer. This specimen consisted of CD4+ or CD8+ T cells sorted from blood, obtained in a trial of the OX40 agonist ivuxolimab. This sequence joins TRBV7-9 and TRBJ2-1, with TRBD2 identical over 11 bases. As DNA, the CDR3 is TGTGCCAGCAGCACTAGCGGGAGAGGCCACAATGAGCAGTTCTTC. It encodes CASSTSGRGHNEQFF.